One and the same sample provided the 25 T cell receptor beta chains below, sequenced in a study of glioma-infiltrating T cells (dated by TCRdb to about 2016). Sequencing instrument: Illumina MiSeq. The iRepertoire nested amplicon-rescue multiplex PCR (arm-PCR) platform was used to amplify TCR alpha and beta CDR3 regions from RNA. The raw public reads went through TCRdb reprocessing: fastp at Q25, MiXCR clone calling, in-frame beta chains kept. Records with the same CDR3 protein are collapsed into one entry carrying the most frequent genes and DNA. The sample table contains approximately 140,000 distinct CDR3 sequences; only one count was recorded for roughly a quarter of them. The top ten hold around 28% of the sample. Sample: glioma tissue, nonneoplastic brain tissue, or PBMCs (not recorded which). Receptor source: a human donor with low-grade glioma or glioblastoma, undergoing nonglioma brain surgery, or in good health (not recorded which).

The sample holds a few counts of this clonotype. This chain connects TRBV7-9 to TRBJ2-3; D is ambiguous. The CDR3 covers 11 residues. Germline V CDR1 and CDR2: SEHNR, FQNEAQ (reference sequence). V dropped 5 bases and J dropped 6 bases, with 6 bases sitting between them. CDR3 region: CASSRADTQYF. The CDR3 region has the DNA TGTGCCAGCAGCCGGGCGGATACGCAGTATTTT. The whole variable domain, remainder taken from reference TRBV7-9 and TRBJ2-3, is DTGVSQNPRHKITKRGQNVTFRCDPISEHNRLYWYRQTLGQGPEFLTYFQNEAQLEKSRLLSDRFSAERPKGSFSTLEIQRTEQGDSAMYLCASSRADTQYFGPGTRLTVL.

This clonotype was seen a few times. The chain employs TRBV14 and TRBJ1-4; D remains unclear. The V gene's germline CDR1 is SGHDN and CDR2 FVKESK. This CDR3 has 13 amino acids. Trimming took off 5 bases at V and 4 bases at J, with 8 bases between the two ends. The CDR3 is CASSWVVNEKLFF. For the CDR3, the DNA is TGTGCCAGCAGCTGGGTCGTTAATGAAAAACTGTTTTTT.

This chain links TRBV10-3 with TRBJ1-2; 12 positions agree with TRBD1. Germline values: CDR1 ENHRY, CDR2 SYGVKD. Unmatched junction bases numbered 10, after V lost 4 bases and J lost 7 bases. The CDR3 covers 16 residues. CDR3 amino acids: CAISGSGTGGIVGYTF. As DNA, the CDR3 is TGTGCCATCAGTGGTTCCGGGACAGGGGGCATCGTTGGCTACACCTTC.

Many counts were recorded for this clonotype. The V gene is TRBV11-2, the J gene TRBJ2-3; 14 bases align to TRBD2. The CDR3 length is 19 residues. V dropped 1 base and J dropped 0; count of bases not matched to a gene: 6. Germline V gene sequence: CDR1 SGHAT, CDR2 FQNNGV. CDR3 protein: CASSLVGLAGGGSTDTQYF. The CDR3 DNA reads TGTGCCAGCAGCTTAGTAGGACTAGCGGGGGGAGGAAGCACAGATACGCAGTATTTT.

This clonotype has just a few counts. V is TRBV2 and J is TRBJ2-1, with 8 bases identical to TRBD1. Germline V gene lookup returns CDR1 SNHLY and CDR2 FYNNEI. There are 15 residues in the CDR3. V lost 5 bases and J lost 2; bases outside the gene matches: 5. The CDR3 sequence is CASSPDRGTYNEQFF. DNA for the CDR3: TGTGCCAGCAGTCCAGACAGGGGAACCTACAATGAGCAGTTCTTC.

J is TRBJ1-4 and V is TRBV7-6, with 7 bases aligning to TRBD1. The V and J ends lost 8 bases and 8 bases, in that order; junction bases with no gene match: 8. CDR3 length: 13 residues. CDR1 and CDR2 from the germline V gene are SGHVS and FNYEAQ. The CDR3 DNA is TGTGCCAGCGGCTCCGGACAGGACGAAAAACTGTTTTTT. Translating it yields CASGSGQDEKLFF. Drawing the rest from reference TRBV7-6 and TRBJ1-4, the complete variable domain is GAGVSQSPRYKVTKRGQDVALRCDPISGHVSLYWYRQALGQGPEFLTYFNYEAQQDKSGLPNDRFSAERPEGSISTLTIQRTEQRDSAMYRCASGSGQDEKLFFGSGTQLSVL.

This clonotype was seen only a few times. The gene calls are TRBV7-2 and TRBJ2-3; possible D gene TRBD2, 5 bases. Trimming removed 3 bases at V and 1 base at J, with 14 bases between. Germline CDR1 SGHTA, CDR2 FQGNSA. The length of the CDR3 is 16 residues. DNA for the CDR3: TGTGCCAGCAGCTTGTATGTCCGGGAAGGCACAGATACGCAGTATTTT. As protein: CASSLYVREGTDTQYF.

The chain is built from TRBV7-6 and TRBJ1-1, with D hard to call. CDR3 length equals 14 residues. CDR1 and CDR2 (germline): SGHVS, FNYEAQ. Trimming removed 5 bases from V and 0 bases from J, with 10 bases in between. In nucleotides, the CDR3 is TGTGCCAGCAGCCTTAGAACCATGAACACTGAAGCTTTCTTT. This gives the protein CASSLRTMNTEAFF.

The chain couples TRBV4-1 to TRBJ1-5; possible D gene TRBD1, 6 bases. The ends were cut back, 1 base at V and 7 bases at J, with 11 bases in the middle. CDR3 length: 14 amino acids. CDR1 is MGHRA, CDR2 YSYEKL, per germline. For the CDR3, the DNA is TGCGCCAGCAGCCAAGCGGGGGCGGAACAGCCCCAGCATTTT. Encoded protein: CASSQAGAEQPQHF.

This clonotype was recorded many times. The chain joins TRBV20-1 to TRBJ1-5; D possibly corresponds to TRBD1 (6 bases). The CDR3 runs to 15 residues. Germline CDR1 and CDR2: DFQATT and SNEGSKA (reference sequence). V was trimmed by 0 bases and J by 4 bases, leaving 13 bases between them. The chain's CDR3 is CSARDLGGGNQPQHF. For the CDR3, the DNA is TGCAGTGCTAGAGATCTAGGGGGAGGAAATCAGCCCCAGCATTTT.

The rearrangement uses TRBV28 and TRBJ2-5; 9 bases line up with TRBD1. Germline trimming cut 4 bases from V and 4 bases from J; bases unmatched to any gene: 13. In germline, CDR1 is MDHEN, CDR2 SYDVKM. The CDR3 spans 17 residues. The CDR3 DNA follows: TGTGCCAGCAGTTCCTCCGGGACAGGGAGGTTCCGAGAGACCCAGTACTTC. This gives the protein CASSSSGTGRFRETQYF. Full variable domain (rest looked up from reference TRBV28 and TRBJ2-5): DVKVTQSSRYLVKRTGEKVFLECVQDMDHENMFWYRQDPGLGLRLIYFSYDVKMKEKGDIPEGYSVSREKKERFSLILESASTNQTSMYLCASSSSGTGRFRETQYFGPGTRLLVL.

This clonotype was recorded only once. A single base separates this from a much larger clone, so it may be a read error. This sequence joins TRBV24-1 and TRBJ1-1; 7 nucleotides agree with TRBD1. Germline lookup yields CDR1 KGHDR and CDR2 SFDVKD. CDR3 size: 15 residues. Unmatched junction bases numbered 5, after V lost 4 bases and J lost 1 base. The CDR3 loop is CATSDSRGTNTEAFF. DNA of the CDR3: TGTGCCACCAGTGACTCCAGGGGGACGAACACTGAAGCTTTCTTT.

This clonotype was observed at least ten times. The CDR3 here is CATSAVGLAGRNTYNEQFF. Here the CDR3 DNA reads TGTGCCACCAGTGCTGTCGGACTAGCGGGGAGAAACACATACAATGAGCAGTTCTTC. V is TRBV24-1 and J is TRBJ2-1; TRBD2 matches at 12 bases. Unmatched junction bases numbered 14, after V lost 5 bases and J lost 4 bases. This CDR3 comprises 19 residues. The germline V gene encodes CDR1 KGHDR and CDR2 SFDVKD.

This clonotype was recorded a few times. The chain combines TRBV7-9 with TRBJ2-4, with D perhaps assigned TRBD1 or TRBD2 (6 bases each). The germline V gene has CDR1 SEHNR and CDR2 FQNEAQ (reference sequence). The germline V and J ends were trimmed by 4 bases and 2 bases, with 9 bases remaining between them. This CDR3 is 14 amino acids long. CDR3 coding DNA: TGTGCCAGCAGCTCGGGGGCCCCCAAAAACATTCAGTACTTC. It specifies CASSSGAPKNIQYF.

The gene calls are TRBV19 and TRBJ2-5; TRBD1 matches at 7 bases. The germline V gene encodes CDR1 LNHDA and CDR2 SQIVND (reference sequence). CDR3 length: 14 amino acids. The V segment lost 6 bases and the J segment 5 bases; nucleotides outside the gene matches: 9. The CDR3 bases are TGTGCCAGTAGGCCGGGACAGACTATGGAGACCCAGTACTTC. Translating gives CASRPGQTMETQYF.

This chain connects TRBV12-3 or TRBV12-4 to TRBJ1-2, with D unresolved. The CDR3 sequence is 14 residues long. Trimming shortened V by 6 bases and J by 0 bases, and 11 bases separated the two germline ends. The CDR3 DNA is TGTGCCAGCAGACAGATAGGGTCTAACTATGGCTACACCTTC. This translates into CASRQIGSNYGYTF.

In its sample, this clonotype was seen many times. Written as DNA, the CDR3 is TGTGCCAGCAGCCCCCCAGGCGGAGAGCAAGAGACCCAGTACTTC. Its protein product is CASSPPGGEQETQYF. The rearrangement joins TRBV7-9 to TRBJ2-5; D is uncertain. Germline CDR1 SEHNR, CDR2 FQNEAQ (reference sequence). The length of the CDR3 is 15 residues. Deletions cut 5 bases from V and 2 bases from J, with 15 bases between.

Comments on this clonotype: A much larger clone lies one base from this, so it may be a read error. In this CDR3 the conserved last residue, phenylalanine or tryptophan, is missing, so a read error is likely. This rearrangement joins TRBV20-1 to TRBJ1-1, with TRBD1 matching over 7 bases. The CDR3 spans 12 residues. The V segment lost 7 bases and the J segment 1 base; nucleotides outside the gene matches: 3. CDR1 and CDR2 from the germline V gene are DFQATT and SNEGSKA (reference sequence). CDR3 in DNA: TGCAGTGTGAGGGGGCCGAACACTGAAGCTTTCCTT. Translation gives CSVRGPNTEAFL.

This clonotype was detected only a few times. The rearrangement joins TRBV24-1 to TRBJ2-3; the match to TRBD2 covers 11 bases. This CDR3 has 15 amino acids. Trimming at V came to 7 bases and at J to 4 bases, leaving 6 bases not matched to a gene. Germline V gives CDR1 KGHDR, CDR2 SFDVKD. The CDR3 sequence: CATRTASGGPDTQYF. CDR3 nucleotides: TGTGCCACCAGGACGGCTAGCGGGGGGCCAGATACGCAGTATTTT.

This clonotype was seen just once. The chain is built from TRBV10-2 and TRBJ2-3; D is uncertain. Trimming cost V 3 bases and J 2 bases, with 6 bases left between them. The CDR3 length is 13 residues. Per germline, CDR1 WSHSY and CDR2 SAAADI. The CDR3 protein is CASSERTTDTQYF. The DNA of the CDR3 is TGCGCCAGCAGTGAACGGACCACAGATACGCAGTATTTT.

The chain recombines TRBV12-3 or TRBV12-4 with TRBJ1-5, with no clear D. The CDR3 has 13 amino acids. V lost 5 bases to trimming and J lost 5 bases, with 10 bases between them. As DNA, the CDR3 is TGTGCCAGCAGTGGACGGACCTATCAGCCCCAGCATTTT. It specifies CASSGRTYQPQHF.

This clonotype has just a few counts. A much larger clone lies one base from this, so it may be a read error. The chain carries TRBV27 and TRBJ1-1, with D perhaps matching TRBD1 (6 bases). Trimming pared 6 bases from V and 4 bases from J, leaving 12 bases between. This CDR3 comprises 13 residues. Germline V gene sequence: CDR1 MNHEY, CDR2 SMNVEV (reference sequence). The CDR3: CASSQGWVTEAFF. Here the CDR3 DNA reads TGTGCCAGCAGCCAGGGGTGGGTCACTGAAGCTTTCTTT.

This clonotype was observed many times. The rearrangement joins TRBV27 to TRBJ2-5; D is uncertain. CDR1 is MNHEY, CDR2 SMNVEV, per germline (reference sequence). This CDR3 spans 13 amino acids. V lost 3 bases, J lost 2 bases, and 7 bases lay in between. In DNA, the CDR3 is TGTGCCAGCAGTTTTAGCCCTCAAGAGACCCAGTACTTC. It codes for CASSFSPQETQYF.

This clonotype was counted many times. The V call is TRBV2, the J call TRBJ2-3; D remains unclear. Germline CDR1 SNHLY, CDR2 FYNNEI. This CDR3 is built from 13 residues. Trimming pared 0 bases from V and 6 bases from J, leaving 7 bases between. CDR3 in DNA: TGTGCCAGCAGTGAAGCGCTGGGGGATACGCAGTATTTT. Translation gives CASSEALGDTQYF.

CDR3 DNA: TGTGCCAGCAGCTTAGTAGATTTCTACGAGCAGTACGTC. It translates to CASSLVDFYEQYV. The chain combines TRBV7-2 with TRBJ2-7; D is unclear. Germline CDR1 is SGHTA and CDR2 is FQGNSA. V dropped 1 base and J dropped 3 bases, with 7 bases sitting between them. The CDR3 totals 13 residues.